What follows describes a single T cell receptor (beta chain). The target antigen is unknown. This record comes from a study of CD8 T cells in ankylosing spondylitis. Trimming took 4 bases from V and 4 from J, leaving 10 bases between them. The CDR3 is made up of 13 amino acids. Germline loops: CDR1 MNHGY, CDR2 SVAAGI. In making TCR beta libraries, quantitative 5'-RACE with molecular barcodes was used. TCRdb called the 5' RACE reads again in MiXCR, with one record for every CDR3 protein. The sample includes about 700,000 distinct CDR3 sequences, 15% to 20% of them seen just once. Whole-study findings and limits: In ankylosing spondylitis patients, matched synovial fluid reportedly showed significant enrichment of disease-linked clones. A TCR beta motif made of about 8 highly homologous variants seemed typical of ankylosing spondylitis blood.

The sequence was collected from a male donor with ankylosing spondylitis. The J gene is TRBJ1-2, the V gene TRBV6-9; the D gene is possibly TRBD1 (6 bases). What was sequenced was blood, either unsorted or a sorted T cell fraction (not recorded which). This chain's CDR3 is CASSSQGSYGYTF. The CDR3 DNA sequence: TGTGCCAGCAGTTCACAGGGAAGCTATGGCTACACCTTC.